These T cell receptor beta chains were read from a single sample in a study of cytomegalovirus exposure and HLA in healthy donors. The table came from immunoSEQ multiplex PCR; TCRdb's copy has only in-frame clones and leaves some out. The table includes fewer than 150,000 clones, roughly 88% detected once. Sequencing input: PBMCs. These receptors were taken from a young man in good health and CMV-seronegative. The conserved cysteine and the conserved F or W are not part of the CDR3 here. Some rows have no size entry. The others give once, few or many, or a class for an expanded clone.

V gene	J gene	clone size	CDR3 protein
TRBV5-5	TRBJ2-1	once	ASSTGPANNEQF
TRBV27	TRBJ1-1	.	ASSRGTEAF
TRBV11-1	TRBJ1-1	.	ASSLRGNTEAF
TRBV6-1	TRBJ1-2	.	AIKPRDRIYGYT
TRBV11-2	TRBJ1-1	.	ASSRTLNTEAF
TRBV6-6	TRBJ1-2	.	ASSTWDSYGYT
TRBV5-6	TRBJ1-6	once	ASSVLQGNNSPLH
TRBV30	TRBJ1-1	.	ALSNSMNTEAF
TRBV2	TRBJ1-2	.	ASVSQGTNYGYT
TRBV15	TRBJ1-4	.	ATSRVDREEKLF
TRBV5-1	TRBJ1-4	.	ASAEEPTNEKLF
TRBV5-1	TRBJ2-7	.	ASSSGGQLYEQY
TRBV5-4	TRBJ2-2	.	ASSHRGPGELF
TRBV11-2	TRBJ2-4	.	ASLGLAEHLAKNIQY
TRBV14	TRBJ2-7	once	ASSHHRLAGGKEQY
TRBV25-1	TRBJ2-7	.	ASSEGPPSYEQY
TRBV5-1	TRBJ2-7	.	ASSPGPGQGAGEQY
TRBV6-5	TRBJ2-7	.	ASSYSGGEQY
TRBV11-2	TRBJ1-1	.	ASSPTRGGIAEAF
TRBV19	TRBJ2-7	.	ASSAPRQGNSYEQY